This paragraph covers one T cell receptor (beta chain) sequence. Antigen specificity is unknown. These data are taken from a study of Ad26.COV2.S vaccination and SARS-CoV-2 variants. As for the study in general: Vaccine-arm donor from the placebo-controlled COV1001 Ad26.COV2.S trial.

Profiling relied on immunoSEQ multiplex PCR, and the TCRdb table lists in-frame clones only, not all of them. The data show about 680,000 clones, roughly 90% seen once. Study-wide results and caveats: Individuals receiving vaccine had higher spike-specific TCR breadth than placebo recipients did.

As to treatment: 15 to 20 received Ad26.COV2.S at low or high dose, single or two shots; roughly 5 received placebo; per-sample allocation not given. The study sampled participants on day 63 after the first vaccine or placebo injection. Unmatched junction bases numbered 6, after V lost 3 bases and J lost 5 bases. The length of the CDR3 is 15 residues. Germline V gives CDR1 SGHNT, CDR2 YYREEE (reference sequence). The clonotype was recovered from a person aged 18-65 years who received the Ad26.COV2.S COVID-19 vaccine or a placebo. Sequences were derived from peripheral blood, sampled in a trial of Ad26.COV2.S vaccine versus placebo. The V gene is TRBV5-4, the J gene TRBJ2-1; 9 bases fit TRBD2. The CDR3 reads CASSSRLAGNNEQFF. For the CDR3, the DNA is TGTGCCAGCAGCTCGCGGCTAGCGGGGAACAATGAGCAGTTCTTC.